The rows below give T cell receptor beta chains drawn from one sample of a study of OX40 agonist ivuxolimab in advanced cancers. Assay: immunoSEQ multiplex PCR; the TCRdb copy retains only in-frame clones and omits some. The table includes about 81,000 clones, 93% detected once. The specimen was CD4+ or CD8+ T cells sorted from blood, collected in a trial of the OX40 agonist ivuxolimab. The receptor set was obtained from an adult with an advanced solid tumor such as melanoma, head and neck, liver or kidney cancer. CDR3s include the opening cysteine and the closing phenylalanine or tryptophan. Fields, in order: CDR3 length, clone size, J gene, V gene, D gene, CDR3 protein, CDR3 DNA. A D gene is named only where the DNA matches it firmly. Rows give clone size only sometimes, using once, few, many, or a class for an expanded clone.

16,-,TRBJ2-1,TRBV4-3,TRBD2,CASSQDFGLAGGKQFF,TGCGCCAGCAGCCAAGATTTTGGGCTAGCGGGAGGTAAGCAGTTCTTC
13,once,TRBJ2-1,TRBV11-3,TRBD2,CASSLGSSGSQFF,TGTGCCAGCAGCTTAGGTTCTAGCGGGAGTCAGTTCTTC
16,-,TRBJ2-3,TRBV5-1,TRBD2,CASSLASGGTTDTQYF,TGCGCCAGCAGCTTGGCTAGCGGGGGGACAACAGATACGCAGTATTTT
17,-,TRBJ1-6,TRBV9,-,CASSLERAGTRNSPLHF,TGTGCCAGCAGCCTCGAGAGAGCCGGGACAAGGAATTCACCCCTCCACTTT
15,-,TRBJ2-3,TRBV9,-,CASSVAGRGTDTQYF,TGTGCCAGCAGCGTAGCTGGCAGGGGCACAGATACGCAGTATTTT
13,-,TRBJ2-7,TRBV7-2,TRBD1,CASSPGQGYEQYF,TGTGCCAGCAGCCCGGGACAGGGTTACGAGCAGTACTTC
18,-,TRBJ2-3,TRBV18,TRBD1,CASSPRGDRGLISDTQYF,TGTGCCAGCTCACCACGTGGGGACAGGGGGTTAATCTCAGATACGCAGTATTTT
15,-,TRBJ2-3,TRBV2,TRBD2,CASKETSGDTDTQYF,TGTGCCAGCAAAGAGACTAGCGGAGACACAGATACGCAGTATTTT
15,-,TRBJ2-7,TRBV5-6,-,CASSPLTGFPYEQYF,TGTGCCAGCAGCCCTTTGACCGGATTCCCCTACGAGCAGTACTTC
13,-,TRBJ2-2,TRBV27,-,CASSLIGTGELFF,TGTGCCAGCAGTTTAATCGGGACCGGGGAGCTGTTTTTT
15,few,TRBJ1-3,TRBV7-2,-,CASSLDGGIGNTIYF,TGTGCCAGCAGCTTAGACGGCGGAATTGGAAACACCATATATTTT
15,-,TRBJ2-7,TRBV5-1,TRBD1,CASSLGQGVTYEQYF,TGCGCCAGCAGCCTGGGACAGGGCGTTACCTACGAGCAGTACTTC
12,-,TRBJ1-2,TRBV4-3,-,CASSHGAGGYTF,TGCGCCAGCAGCCACGGGGCTGGTGGCTACACCTTC
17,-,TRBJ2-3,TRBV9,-,CASSVWGSLRGGDTQYF,TGTGCCAGCAGCGTTTGGGGTAGCCTAAGGGGAGGAGATACGCAGTATTTT
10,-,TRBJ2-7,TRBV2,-,CATGSYEQYF,TGTGCCACCGGCTCCTACGAGCAGTACTTC
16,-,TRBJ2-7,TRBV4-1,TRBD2,CASSQDPSGLPYEQYF,TGCGCCAGCAGCCAAGATCCTAGCGGCCTTCCCTACGAGCAGTACTTC
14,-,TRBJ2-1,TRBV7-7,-,CASSLEGLYNEQFF,TGTGCCAGCAGCTTAGAGGGACTTTACAATGAGCAGTTCTTC
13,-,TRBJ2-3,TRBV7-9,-,CASSTKSTDTQYF,TGTGCCAGCAGCACCAAAAGCACAGATACGCAGTATTTT
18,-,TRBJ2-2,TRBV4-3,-,CASSQDLDRPLNTGELFF,TGCGCCAGCAGCCAAGACCTAGACAGACCGTTGAACACCGGGGAGCTGTTTTTT
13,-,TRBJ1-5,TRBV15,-,CATSLDIDQPQHF,TGTGCCACCAGCCTTGACATTGATCAGCCCCAGCATTTT
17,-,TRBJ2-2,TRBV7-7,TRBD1,CASSPPGQGRTTGELFF,TGTGCCAGCAGCCCCCCGGGACAGGGAAGGACTACCGGGGAGCTGTTTTTT
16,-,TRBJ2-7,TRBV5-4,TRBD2,CASSWLRAGETYEQYF,TGTGCCAGCAGCTGGCTTAGGGCGGGAGAGACCTACGAGCAGTACTTC
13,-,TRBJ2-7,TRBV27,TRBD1,CASSPDRDDEQYF,TGTGCCAGCAGTCCCGACAGGGACGACGAGCAGTACTTC
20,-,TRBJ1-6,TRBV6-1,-,CASSEKAVETPWEGNSPLHF,TGTGCCAGCAGTGAAAAGGCGGTGGAGACACCTTGGGAGGGCAATTCACCCCTCCACTTT
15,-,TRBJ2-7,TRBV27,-,CASTFLVGAAYEQYF,TGTGCCAGCACCTTTTTGGTGGGGGCCGCCTACGAGCAGTACTTC
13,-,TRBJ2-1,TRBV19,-,CASSTRSYNEQFF,TGTGCCAGTAGTACTCGCTCCTACAATGAGCAGTTCTTC
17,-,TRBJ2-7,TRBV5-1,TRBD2,CASSSPGLDPPPHEQYF,TGCGCCAGCAGCTCTCCGGGACTAGATCCCCCTCCCCACGAGCAGTACTTC
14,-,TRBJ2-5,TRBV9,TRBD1,CASSARDREETQYF,TGTGCCAGCAGCGCTCGGGACAGGGAAGAGACCCAGTACTTC
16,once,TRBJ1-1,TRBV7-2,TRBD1,CASRLTGIAANTEAFF,TGTGCCAGCAGACTGACAGGGATTGCTGCGAACACTGAAGCTTTCTTT
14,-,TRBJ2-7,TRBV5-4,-,CASSRPGHSREQYF,TGTGCCAGCAGCAGACCCGGACACTCGAGGGAGCAGTACTTC
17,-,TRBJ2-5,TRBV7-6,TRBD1,CASSPLMPGDRKETQYF,TGTGCCAGCAGCCCCCTTATGCCCGGGGACAGAAAAGAGACCCAGTACTTC
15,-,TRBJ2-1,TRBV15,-,CATSRVGNSYNEQFF,TGTGCCACCAGCAGGGTGGGGAATAGTTACAATGAGCAGTTCTTC
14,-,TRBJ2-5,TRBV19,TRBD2,CASSIGSGVETQYF,TGTGCCAGTAGTATAGGTAGCGGGGTGGAGACCCAGTACTTC
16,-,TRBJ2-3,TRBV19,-,CASRPGASSSTDTQYF,TGTGCCAGTAGACCCGGGGCTTCGTCTAGCACAGATACGCAGTATTTT
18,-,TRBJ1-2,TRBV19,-,CASSITAQGRMFNYGYTF,TGTGCCAGTAGTATCACGGCCCAAGGACGGATGTTTAACTATGGCTACACCTTC
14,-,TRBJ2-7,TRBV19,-,CASSILGDPYEQYF,TGTGCCAGTAGTATTCTAGGGGACCCCTACGAGCAGTACTTC
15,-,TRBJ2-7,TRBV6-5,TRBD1,CASSIGTGVAYEQYF,TGTGCCAGCAGTATAGGGACAGGGGTGGCCTACGAGCAGTACTTC
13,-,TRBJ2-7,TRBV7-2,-,CASSSPYSYEQYF,TGTGCCAGCAGCTCACCTTACTCCTACGAGCAGTACTTC
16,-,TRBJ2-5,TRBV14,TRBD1,CASSQAGQGASETQYF,TGTGCCAGCAGCCAAGCTGGGCAGGGGGCATCGGAGACCCAGTACTTC
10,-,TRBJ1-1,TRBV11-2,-,CASSSAEAFF,TGTGCCAGCAGCTCCGCAGAAGCTTTCTTT
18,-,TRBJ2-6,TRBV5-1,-,CASSLTWLDSSGANVLTF,TGCGCCAGCAGCTTAACTTGGTTGGACAGCTCTGGGGCCAACGTCCTGACTTTC
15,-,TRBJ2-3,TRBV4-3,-,CASSQVAASTDTQYF,TGCGCCAGCAGCCAAGTAGCGGCGAGCACAGATACGCAGTATTTT
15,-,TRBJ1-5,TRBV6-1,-,CASTREAYSNQPQHF,TGTGCCAGCACTCGAGAAGCTTATAGCAATCAGCCCCAGCATTTT
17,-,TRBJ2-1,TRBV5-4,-,CASSQGTGTYSYNEQFF,TGTGCCAGCAGCCAGGGGACCGGGACTTACTCCTACAATGAGCAGTTCTTC
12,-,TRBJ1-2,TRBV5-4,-,CASPSPGGGYTF,TGTGCCAGCCCCTCGCCCGGGGGCGGCTACACCTTC
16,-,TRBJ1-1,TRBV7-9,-,CASSLEAGGGGTEAFF,TGTGCCAGCAGCTTAGAGGCCGGTGGGGGAGGCACTGAAGCTTTCTTT
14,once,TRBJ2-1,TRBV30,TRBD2,CAWRTSGRTNEQFF,TGTGCCTGGAGAACTAGCGGGAGGACCAATGAGCAGTTCTTC
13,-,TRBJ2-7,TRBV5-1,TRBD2,CASSPPAGIGQYF,TGCGCCAGCAGCCCCCCAGCGGGGATCGGGCAGTACTTC
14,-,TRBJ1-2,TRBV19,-,CASSMAGGPYGYTF,TGTGCCAGTAGTATGGCCGGGGGACCCTATGGCTACACCTTC
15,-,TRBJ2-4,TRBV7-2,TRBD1,CASSPRTGAKNIQYF,TGTGCCAGCAGCCCGCGGACAGGGGCCAAAAACATTCAGTACTTC
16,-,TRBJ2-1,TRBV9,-,CASSVGGSPPGDEQFF,TGTGCCAGCAGCGTAGGCGGCAGCCCGCCAGGGGATGAGCAGTTCTTC
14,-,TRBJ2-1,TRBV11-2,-,CASSSSGLYNEQFF,TGTGCCAGCAGCTCGAGCGGGCTCTACAATGAGCAGTTCTTC